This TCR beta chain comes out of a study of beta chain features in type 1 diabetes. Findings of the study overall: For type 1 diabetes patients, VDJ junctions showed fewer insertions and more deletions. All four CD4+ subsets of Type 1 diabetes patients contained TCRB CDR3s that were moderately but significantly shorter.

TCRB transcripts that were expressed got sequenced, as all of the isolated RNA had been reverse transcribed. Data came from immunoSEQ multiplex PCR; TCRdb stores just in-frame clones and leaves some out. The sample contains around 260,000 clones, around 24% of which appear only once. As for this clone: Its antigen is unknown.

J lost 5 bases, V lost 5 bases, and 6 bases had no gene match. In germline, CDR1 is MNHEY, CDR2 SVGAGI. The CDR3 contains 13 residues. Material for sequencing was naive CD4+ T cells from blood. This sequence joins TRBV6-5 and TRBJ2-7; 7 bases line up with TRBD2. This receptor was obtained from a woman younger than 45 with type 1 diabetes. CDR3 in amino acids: CASSPRLADEQYF. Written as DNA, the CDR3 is TGTGCCAGCAGTCCGCGACTAGCCGACGAGCAGTACTTC.